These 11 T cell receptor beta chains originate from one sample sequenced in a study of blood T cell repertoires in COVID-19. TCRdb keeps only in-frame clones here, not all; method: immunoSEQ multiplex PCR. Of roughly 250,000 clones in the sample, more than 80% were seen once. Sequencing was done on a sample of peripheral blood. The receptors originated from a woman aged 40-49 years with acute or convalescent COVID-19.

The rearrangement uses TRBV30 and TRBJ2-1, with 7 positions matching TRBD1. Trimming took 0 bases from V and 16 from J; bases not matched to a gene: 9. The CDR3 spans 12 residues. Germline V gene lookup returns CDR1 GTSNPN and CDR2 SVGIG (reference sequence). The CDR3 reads CAWSVGGLVEFF. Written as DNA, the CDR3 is TGTGCCTGGAGTGTAGGGGGCTTAGTTGAATTCTTC.

The CDR3 DNA reads TGTGCCAGCAGCCAAGCTTGGGGGACAGGTGGCACCGGGGAGCTGTTTTTT. Translation: CASSQAWGTGGTGELFF. The V gene is TRBV3-1 (or the pseudogene TRBV3-2), the J gene TRBJ2-2; 8 bases are shared with TRBD1. With V trimmed by 1 base and J by 4 bases, 8 bases remained unmatched. Per the germline V gene, CDR1 is LGHDT and CDR2 is YNNKEL (reference sequence). CDR3 length: 17 residues.

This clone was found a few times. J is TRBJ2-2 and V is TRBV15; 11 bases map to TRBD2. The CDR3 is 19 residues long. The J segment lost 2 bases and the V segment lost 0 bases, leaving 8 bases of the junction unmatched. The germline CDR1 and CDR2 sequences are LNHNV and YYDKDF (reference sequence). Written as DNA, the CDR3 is TGTGCCACCAGCAGAGACCTACCCGGGACTAGCGGCAACACCGGGGAGCTGTTTTTT. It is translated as CATSRDLPGTSGNTGELFF.

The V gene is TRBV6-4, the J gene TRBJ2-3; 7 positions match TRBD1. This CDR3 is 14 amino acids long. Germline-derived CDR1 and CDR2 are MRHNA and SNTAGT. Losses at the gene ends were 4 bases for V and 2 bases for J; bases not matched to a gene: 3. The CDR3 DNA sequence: TGTGCCAGCAGTGGCCAGGGGGACACAGATACGCAGTATTTT. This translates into CASSGQGDTDTQYF.

The CDR3 sequence is CASTRYRDRVTNSPLHF. The CDR3 nucleotides read TGTGCCAGTACCCGATACCGGGACAGGGTGACTAATTCACCCCTCCACTTT. This chain uses TRBV19 with TRBJ1-6, with 9 bases aligning to TRBD1. The J segment lost 6 bases and the V segment lost 7 bases, leaving 13 bases of the junction unmatched. Germline-derived CDR1 and CDR2 are LNHDA and SQIVND (reference sequence). The CDR3 has 17 residues. Together with reference TRBV19 and TRBJ1-6, the CDR3 gives the full variable domain: DGGITQSPKYLFRKEGQNVTLSCEQNLNHDAMYWYRQDPGQGLRLIYYSQIVNDFQKGDIAEGYSVSREKKESFPLTVTSAQKNPTAFYLCASTRYRDRVTNSPLHFGNGTRLTVT.

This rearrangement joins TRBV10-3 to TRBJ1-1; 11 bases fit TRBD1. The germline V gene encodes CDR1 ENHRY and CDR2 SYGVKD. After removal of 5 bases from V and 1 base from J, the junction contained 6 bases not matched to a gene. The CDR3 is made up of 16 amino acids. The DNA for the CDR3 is TGTGCCATCAGTACGGGGACAGGGGGTCGGAACACTGAAGCTTTCTTT. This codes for CAISTGTGGRNTEAFF.

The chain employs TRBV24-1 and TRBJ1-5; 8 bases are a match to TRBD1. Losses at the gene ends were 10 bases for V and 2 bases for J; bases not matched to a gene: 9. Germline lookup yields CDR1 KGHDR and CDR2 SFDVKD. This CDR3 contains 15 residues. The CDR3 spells CATVIWGQGNQPQHF. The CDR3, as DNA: TGTGCCACAGTGATTTGGGGACAGGGCAATCAGCCCCAGCATTTT.

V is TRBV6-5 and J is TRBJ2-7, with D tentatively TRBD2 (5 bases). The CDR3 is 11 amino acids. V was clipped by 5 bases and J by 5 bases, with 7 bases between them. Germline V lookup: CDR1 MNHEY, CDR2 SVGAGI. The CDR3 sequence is CASSKGDEQYV. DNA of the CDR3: TGTGCCAGCAGTAAGGGAGACGAGCAGTACGTC.

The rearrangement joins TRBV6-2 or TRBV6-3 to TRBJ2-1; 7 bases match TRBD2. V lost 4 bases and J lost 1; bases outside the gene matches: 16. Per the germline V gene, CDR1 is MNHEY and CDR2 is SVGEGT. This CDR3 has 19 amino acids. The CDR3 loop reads CASSFLTSGGVWSYNEQFF. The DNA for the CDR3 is TGTGCCAGCAGTTTCCTAACTAGTGGGGGGGTCTGGTCCTACAATGAGCAGTTCTTC.

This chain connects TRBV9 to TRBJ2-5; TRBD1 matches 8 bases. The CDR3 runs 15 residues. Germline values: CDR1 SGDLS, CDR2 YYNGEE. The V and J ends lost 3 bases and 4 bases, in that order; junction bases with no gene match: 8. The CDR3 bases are TGTGCCAGCAGCGCGCTGCAGGGGGCGTTAGAGACCCAGTACTTC. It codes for CASSALQGALETQYF.

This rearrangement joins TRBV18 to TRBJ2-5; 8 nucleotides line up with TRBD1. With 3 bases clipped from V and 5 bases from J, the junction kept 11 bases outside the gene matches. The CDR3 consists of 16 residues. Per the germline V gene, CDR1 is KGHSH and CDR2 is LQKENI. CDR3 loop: CASSPKTLTGVETQYF. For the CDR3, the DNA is TGTGCCAGCTCACCCAAGACCTTGACAGGGGTGGAGACCCAGTACTTC.